This T cell receptor beta chain originates from a study of cytomegalovirus exposure and HLA in healthy donors. General study findings and limits: Most TCR sequences were seen very rarely across donors, but some public TCRs occurred in many.

The length of the CDR3 is 15 residues. Germline CDR1 LNHNV, CDR2 YYDKDF (reference sequence). Losses at the gene ends were 5 bases for V and 7 bases for J; bases not matched to a gene: 5. Only in-frame clones appear in the TCRdb table, and some are missing; sequencing was by immunoSEQ multiplex PCR. The sample holds fewer than 350,000 clones, 88% seen once. As for this clone: Its target is unknown.

Sequencing was carried out using PBMCs. The source is a young woman in good health and CMV-seronegative. The rearrangement links TRBV15 to TRBJ2-1; 13 positions agree with TRBD2. CDR3 amino acids: CATSSGLAGQNEQFF. The CDR3 DNA follows: TGTGCCACCAGCTCGGGACTAGCGGGACAGAATGAGCAGTTCTTC.